The clone carrying this T cell receptor (beta chain) was observed once. What it binds is unknown. Additional DNA sequences in this sample encode the identical CDR3. This sample stems from a study of T cell responses to AZD1222 COVID-19 vaccine. Repertoires were generated with immunoSEQ multiplex PCR, while TCRdb's copy carries only in-frame clones and drops some. Counted here are around 150,000 clones, just over 90% occurring once; the ten biggest clones make up around 3.7%. Study-wide points: Seropositivity was recorded at baseline in only a handful of AZD1222 recipients. Donors were largely white British and mainly female; clonal diversity was possibly underestimated. The study reported that nearly half of spike-specific TCRs target unmutated variant regions. Repertoires were collected only later (after the peak T cell response had occurred).

Per germline, CDR1 ENHRY and CDR2 SYGVKD. V lost 7 bases, J lost 8 bases, and 17 bases lay in between. The CDR3 covers 13 residues. The sequence came from an adult in good health. The chain employs TRBV10-3 and TRBJ1-2; D is uncertain. This material consisted of peripheral blood, taken on day 0 of AZD1222 vaccination. The DNA of the CDR3 is TGTGCCATCAATACAGAGGACGCCTACGGCTACACCTTC. Translating gives CAINTEDAYGYTF.